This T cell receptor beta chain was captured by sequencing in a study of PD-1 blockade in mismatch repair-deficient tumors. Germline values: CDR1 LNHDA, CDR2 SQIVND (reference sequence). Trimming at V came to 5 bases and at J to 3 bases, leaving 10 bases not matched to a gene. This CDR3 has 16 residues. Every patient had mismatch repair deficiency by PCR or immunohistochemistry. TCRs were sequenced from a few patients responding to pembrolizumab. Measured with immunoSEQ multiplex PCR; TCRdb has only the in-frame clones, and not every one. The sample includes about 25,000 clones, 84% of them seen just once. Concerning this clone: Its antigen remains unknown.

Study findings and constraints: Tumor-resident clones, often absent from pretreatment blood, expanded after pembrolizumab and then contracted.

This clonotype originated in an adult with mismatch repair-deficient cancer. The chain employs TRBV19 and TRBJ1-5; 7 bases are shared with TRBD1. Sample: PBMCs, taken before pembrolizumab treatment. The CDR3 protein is CASSLYGQGDNQPQHF. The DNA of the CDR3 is TGTGCCAGTAGTTTGTACGGTCAGGGGGACAATCAGCCCCAGCATTTT.